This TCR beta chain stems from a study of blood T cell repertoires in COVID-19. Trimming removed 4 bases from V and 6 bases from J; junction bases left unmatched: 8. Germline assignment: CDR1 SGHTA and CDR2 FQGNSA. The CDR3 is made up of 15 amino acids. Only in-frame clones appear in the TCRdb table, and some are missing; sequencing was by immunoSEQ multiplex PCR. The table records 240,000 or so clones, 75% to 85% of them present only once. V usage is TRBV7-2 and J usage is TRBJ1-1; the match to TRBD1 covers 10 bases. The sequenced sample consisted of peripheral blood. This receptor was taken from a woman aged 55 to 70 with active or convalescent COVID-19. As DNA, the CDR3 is TGTGCCAGCAGCTCCCGACAGGGGGCCCGGGCTGAAGCTTTCTTT. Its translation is CASSSRQGARAEAFF.